This T cell receptor beta chain derives from a study of T cells in localized non-small cell lung cancer. Study-wide points: Uninvolved neighboring lung showed the greatest T cell clonality, exceeding tumor. Detection in adjacent lung was observed for a median around 55 of the top 100 tumor clones.

The CDR3 is 13 residues long. Germline V gene lookup returns CDR1 KGHSH and CDR2 LQKENI. Worth noting for this clone: Its antigen is not identified. The germline gene is not matched at one end of the junction; a read error may be the cause.

Data came from immunoSEQ multiplex PCR; TCRdb stores just in-frame clones and leaves some out. The sample consists of about 36,000 clones, around nine tenths of them appearing once. Specimen: peripheral blood, collected before any cancer treatment. The sequence was obtained from a woman aged 35-70 years with stage I lung adenocarcinoma. This chain uses TRBV18 with TRBJ1-2; 8 positions agree with TRBD1. For the CDR3, the DNA is TGTGCCAGCTCAACACCGACAGGGGATGGCTACACCTTC. Its protein product is CASSTPTGDGYTF.